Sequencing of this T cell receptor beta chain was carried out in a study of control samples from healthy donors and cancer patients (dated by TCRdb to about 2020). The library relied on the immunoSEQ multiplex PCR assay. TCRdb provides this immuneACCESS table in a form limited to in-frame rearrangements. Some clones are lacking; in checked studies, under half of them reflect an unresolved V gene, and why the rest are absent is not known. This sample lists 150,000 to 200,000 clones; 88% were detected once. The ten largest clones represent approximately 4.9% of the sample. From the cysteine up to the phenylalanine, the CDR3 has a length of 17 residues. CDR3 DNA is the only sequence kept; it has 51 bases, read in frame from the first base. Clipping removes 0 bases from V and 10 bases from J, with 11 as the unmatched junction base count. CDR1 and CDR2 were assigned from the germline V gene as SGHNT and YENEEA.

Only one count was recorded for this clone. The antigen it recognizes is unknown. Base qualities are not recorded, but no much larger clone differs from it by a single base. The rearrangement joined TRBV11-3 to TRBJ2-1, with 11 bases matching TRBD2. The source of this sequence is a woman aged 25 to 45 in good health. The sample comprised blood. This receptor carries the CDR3 CASSLDLPSGRLEEQFF. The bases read TGTGCCAGCAGCTTAGATCTACCTAGCGGGAGGCTTGAGGAGCAGTTCTTC.